Each of the 29 T cell receptor beta chains below was sequenced from the same sample in a study of T cells in narcolepsy. This table comes from immunoSEQ multiplex PCR, and its TCRdb copy is limited to in-frame clones, with some not included. The repertoire includes fewer than 30,000 clones, roughly 80% of them detected once, and over 0.55% sits in the top ten. Sequencing used CD45RA- memory CD4+ T cells from PBMCs. Receptor source: a human donor with narcolepsy.

This clone was seen more than once but under ten times. This chain connects TRBV30 to TRBJ2-5, with TRBD1 identical over 12 bases. CDR1 is GTSNPN, CDR2 SVGIG, per germline (reference sequence). Unmatched junction bases numbered 4, after V lost 1 base and J lost 1 base. CDR3 length equals 16 residues. The CDR3 loop is CAWSGDRGLAQETQYF. Written as DNA, the CDR3 is TGTGCCTGGAGTGGGGACAGGGGGCTCGCCCAAGAGACCCAGTACTTC.

This chain connects TRBV29-1 to TRBJ1-1; D is undetermined. The CDR3 is made up of 15 amino acids. Germline V CDR1 and CDR2: SQVTM, ANQGSEA. The V and J ends lost 1 base and 6 bases respectively, with 18 bases between them. The chain's CDR3 is CSVEGWRGRLAEAFF. In nucleotides, the CDR3 is TGCAGCGTTGAAGGCTGGAGAGGACGTTTAGCTGAAGCTTTCTTT.

The chain has TRBV19 and TRBJ2-6; the D gene is possibly TRBD1 (5 bases). The ends were cut back, 4 bases at V and 2 bases at J, with 15 bases in the middle. The germline gives CDR1 LNHDA, CDR2 SQIVND (reference sequence). The CDR3 covers 17 residues. The CDR3 is CASSKGQGPPGANVLTF. CDR3 sequence (DNA): TGTGCCAGTAGTAAGGGGCAGGGCCCTCCTGGGGCCAACGTCCTGACTTTC.

In DNA, the CDR3 is TGTGCCAGCACTTTCTCTACAGGGTCGACTGGAAACACCATATATTTT. Its translation: CASTFSTGSTGNTIYF. The chain has TRBV7-9 and TRBJ1-3, with D tentatively TRBD1 (6 bases). V lost 7 bases and J lost 2, with 18 bases in between. CDR1 and CDR2 (germline): SEHNR, FQNEAQ (reference sequence). The length of the CDR3 is 16 residues.

This clone was recorded only once. J is TRBJ2-1 and V is TRBV5-6, with 8 bases identical to TRBD2. CDR3 length equals 15 residues. The germline V gene has CDR1 SGHDT and CDR2 YYEEEE. Trimming took 0 bases from V and 7 from J; bases not matched to a gene: 6. The CDR3 DNA sequence: TGTGCCAGCAGCTTGGCGGGGGGGGCAGGGAATGAGCAGTTCTTC. It specifies CASSLAGGAGNEQFF.

The chain is built from TRBV11-2 and TRBJ1-2; no firm D call. V was pared by 0 bases and J by 3 bases, with 8 bases between. Germline CDR1 reads SGHAT; CDR2 reads FQNNGV. The CDR3 length is 14 residues. CDR3 nucleotides: TGTGCCAGCAGCTTAGACAGGATCGACTATGGCTACACCTTC. Amino acids: CASSLDRIDYGYTF.

In its sample, this clone was seen once. The V call is TRBV27, the J call TRBJ2-2; 7 bases line up with TRBD1. Germline-derived CDR1 and CDR2 are MNHEY and SMNVEV (reference sequence). The CDR3 loop spans 13 amino acids. V lost 6 bases to trimming and J lost 7 bases; unmatched junction nucleotides: 5. CDR3: CASSSTGIGELFF. The CDR3 DNA sequence: TGTGCCAGCAGCTCGACAGGGATCGGGGAGCTGTTTTTT.

The V gene is TRBV9, the J gene TRBJ1-3; D ambiguous. The CDR3 length is 16 residues. Germline V gene sequence: CDR1 SGDLS, CDR2 YYNGEE. The ends were cut back, 0 bases at V and 1 base at J, with 11 bases in the middle. CDR3 amino acids: CASSVGTAFSGNTIYF. The DNA of the CDR3 is TGTGCCAGCAGCGTAGGTACAGCCTTTTCTGGAAACACCATATATTTT.

The chain employs TRBV9 and TRBJ1-1; D possibly corresponds to TRBD1 (6 bases). CDR1 and CDR2 from the germline V gene are SGDLS and YYNGEE. Between the trimmed V and J ends, which lost 3 bases and 4 bases, there was a span of 13 bases. The CDR3 contains 14 residues. The CDR3 nucleotides are TGTGCCAGCAGCGAATGGACAGACTCCACTGAAGCTTTCTTT. It yields the protein CASSEWTDSTEAFF. The full variable domain, its missing parts supplied by reference TRBV9 and TRBJ1-1, is DSGVTQTPKHLITATGQRVTLRCSPRSGDLSVYWYQQSLDQGLQFLIQYYNGEERAKGNILERFSAQQFPDLHSELNLSSLELGDSALYFCASSEWTDSTEAFFGQGTRLTVV.

CDR3 residues: CSVQAVLGRATGELFF. The CDR3 region has the DNA TGCAGCGTCCAAGCGGTTTTGGGCAGGGCTACCGGGGAGCTGTTTTTT. The V gene is TRBV29-1, the J gene TRBJ2-2, with D perhaps assigned TRBD1 or TRBD2 (5 bases each). CDR1 is SQVTM and CDR2 is ANQGSEA in the germline V gene. Trimming took off 6 bases at V and 5 bases at J, with 22 bases between the two ends. This CDR3 contains 16 residues.

V gene TRBV5-6 combines with J gene TRBJ2-7, with D possibly matching TRBD2 (6 bases). CDR1 and CDR2 (germline): SGHDT, YYEEEE. This CDR3 contains 15 residues. V was clipped by 3 bases and J by 2 bases, with 15 bases between them. The CDR3 sequence: CASSSPRGFAYEQYF. The CDR3, as DNA: TGTGCCAGCAGCTCCCCACGGGGGTTCGCCTACGAGCAGTACTTC.

DNA for the CDR3: TGTGCCAGCAGCCTAGGACAGGGTAAGGCCTACGAGCAGTACTTC. It codes for CASSLGQGKAYEQYF. The V call is TRBV7-6, the J call TRBJ2-7; 8 bases agree with TRBD1. The length of the CDR3 is 15 residues. V lost 5 bases and J lost 2; bases outside the gene matches: 8. The germline V gene encodes CDR1 SGHVS and CDR2 FNYEAQ. Looking up the rest from reference TRBV7-6 and TRBJ2-7 gives the full variable domain: GAGVSQSPRYKVTKRGQDVALRCDPISGHVSLYWYRQALGQGPEFLTYFNYEAQQDKSGLPNDRFSAERPEGSISTLTIQRTEQRDSAMYRCASSLGQGKAYEQYFGPGTRLTVT.

This sequence joins TRBV5-6 and TRBJ1-5, with D maybe TRBD1 (5 bases). Germline-derived CDR1 and CDR2 are SGHDT and YYEEEE. This CDR3 is 13 amino acids long. The germline V and J ends were trimmed by 3 bases and 9 bases, with 13 bases remaining between them. CDR3 DNA sequence: TGTGCCAGCAGCTGGAGGGGTGATGGGCCCCAGCATTTT. Amino acid sequence: CASSWRGDGPQHF.

The V and J genes are TRBV7-2 and TRBJ2-3; D might be TRBD1 (5 bases). V gave up 2 bases and J gave up 4 bases, with 16 bases separating them. Germline assignment: CDR1 SGHTA and CDR2 FQGNSA. The CDR3 spans 16 residues. The CDR3 reads CASSLYHPGSADTQYF. The CDR3 DNA reads as TGTGCCAGCAGCTTATACCACCCAGGGTCAGCAGATACGCAGTATTTT.

The chain employs TRBV25-1 and TRBJ2-3; D perhaps matches TRBD2 (5 bases). From germline, CDR1 is MGHDK and CDR2 SYGVNS. V lost 1 base, J lost 2 bases, and 7 bases lay in between. The CDR3 length is 14 residues. The chain's CDR3 is CASSELEATDTQYF. The CDR3 region has the DNA TGTGCCAGCAGTGAATTGGAGGCCACAGATACGCAGTATTTT.

The rearrangement links TRBV7-9 to TRBJ2-3, with 7 bases lining up with TRBD1. The V and J ends lost 4 bases and 2 bases, in that order; junction bases with no gene match: 3. This CDR3 spans 14 amino acids. Per the germline V gene, CDR1 is SEHNR and CDR2 is FQNEAQ (reference sequence). CDR3 region: CASSSQGVTDTQYF. The CDR3 DNA reads TGTGCCAGCAGCTCCCAGGGGGTCACAGATACGCAGTATTTT.

This chain connects TRBV19 to TRBJ1-2; TRBD1 agrees at 8 bases. The junction had 10 bases not matched to a gene; V was cut back by 6 bases and J by 7 bases. The CDR3 spans 14 residues. CDR1 LNHDA and CDR2 SQIVND come from the germline V gene (reference sequence). CDR3 DNA: TGTGCCAGTAGGGGGGCAGGGGGCCTCCCTGGCTACACCTTC. It encodes CASRGAGGLPGYTF.

The chain employs TRBV5-6 and TRBJ1-1, with unresolved D. The CDR3 sequence is 15 residues long. From germline, CDR1 is SGHDT and CDR2 YYEEEE. The V and J ends lost 4 bases and 0 bases respectively, with 13 bases between them. In DNA form, the CDR3 reads TGTGCCAGCAGCCCGGGAAGACTGATGAACACTGAAGCTTTCTTT. Protein: CASSPGRLMNTEAFF.

V usage is TRBV5-1 and J usage is TRBJ2-2; D is unclear. In germline, CDR1 is SGHRS, CDR2 YFSETQ. The CDR3 has 13 amino acids. V dropped 6 bases and J dropped 6 bases, with 12 bases sitting between them. Here the CDR3 DNA reads TGCGCCAGCAAAATCTTTGGCGCCGGGGAGCTGTTTTTT. This sequence encodes CASKIFGAGELFF.

The CDR3 DNA sequence: TGTGCCAGCAGTTACCTGCAGAACACTGAAGCTTTCTTT. Amino acids: CASSYLQNTEAFF. This sequence joins TRBV6-5 and TRBJ1-1; no clear D. Trimming left V 2 bases short and J 1 base short, with 5 bases between. From germline, CDR1 is MNHEY and CDR2 SVGAGI. The CDR3 covers 13 residues.

Worth noting for this clone: Other DNA sequences in the sample encode the same CDR3. This sequence joins TRBV7-9 and TRBJ2-1; D could derive from TRBD1 or TRBD2 (7 bases each). This CDR3 comprises 15 residues. Germline V lookup: CDR1 SEHNR, CDR2 FQNEAQ (reference sequence). Trimming shortened V by 3 bases and J by 3 bases, and 12 bases separated the two germline ends. CDR3: CASSLGGGIYNEQFF. The CDR3, as DNA: TGTGCCAGCAGCTTGGGAGGGGGCATCTACAATGAGCAGTTCTTC. The variable domain in full, completed from reference TRBV7-9 and TRBJ2-1, reads DTGVSQNPRHKITKRGQNVTFRCDPISEHNRLYWYRQTLGQGPEFLTYFQNEAQLEKSRLLSDRFSAERPKGSFSTLEIQRTEQGDSAMYLCASSLGGGIYNEQFFGPGTRLTVL.

This clone has a single count. This chain connects TRBV14 to TRBJ1-1; maybe TRBD1 (6 bases). Germline loops: CDR1 SGHDN, CDR2 FVKESK. The length of the CDR3 is 20 residues. The V end was cut by 1 base, the J end by 0 bases, with 24 bases between. The CDR3 is CASSQVRGAHSPTMNTEAFF. CDR3 bases: TGTGCCAGCAGCCAAGTCCGGGGGGCACACTCTCCGACTATGAACACTGAAGCTTTCTTT. Together with reference TRBV14 and TRBJ1-1, the CDR3 gives the full variable domain: EAGVTQFPSHSVIEKGQTVTLRCDPISGHDNLYWYRRVMGKEIKFLLHFVKESKQDESGMPNNRFLAERTGGTYSTLKVQPAELEDSGVYFCASSQVRGAHSPTMNTEAFFGQGTRLTVV.

The V and J genes are TRBV5-5 and TRBJ2-7; TRBD1 is a possible D gene (6 bases). Deletions cut 4 bases from V and 6 bases from J, with 17 bases between. Germline V gene lookup returns CDR1 SGHKS and CDR2 YYEKEE (reference sequence). The CDR3 runs 14 residues. Written as DNA, the CDR3 is TGTGCCAGCAGCACAGGCCAGGGGTCCCTCGAGCAGTACTTC. Its protein is CASSTGQGSLEQYF.

The V gene is TRBV10-3, the J gene TRBJ2-1; 9 positions match TRBD1. CDR1 and CDR2 from the germline V gene are ENHRY and SYGVKD. CDR3 size: 14 residues. Unmatched junction bases numbered 11, after V lost 10 bases and J lost 7 bases. In DNA form, the CDR3 reads TGTGCCACCGCGTTCGGACAGGGGAGGAATGAGCAGTTCTTC. This gives the protein CATAFGQGRNEQFF.

The CDR3 here is CASRLAGDTGELFF. The CDR3 bases are TGTGCCAGTAGACTAGCGGGGGACACCGGGGAGCTGTTTTTT. This sequence joins TRBV19 and TRBJ2-2; TRBD2 matches 11 bases. V shed 6 bases, J shed 3 bases, and the junction held 0 bases outside the gene matches. CDR3 length: 14 residues. Germline assignment: CDR1 LNHDA and CDR2 SQIVND (reference sequence).

There are a few counts of this clone. The chain carries TRBV5-1 and TRBJ2-6; D tentatively reads TRBD1 or TRBD2 (6 bases each). The CDR3 runs 18 residues. V was shortened by 4 bases and J by 0 bases, with 17 bases between the two germline ends. CDR1 is SGHRS, CDR2 YFSETQ, per germline. CDR3 amino acids: CASSGVRGANSGANVLTF. The CDR3 region has the DNA TGCGCCAGCAGCGGCGTGAGGGGGGCAAACTCTGGGGCCAACGTCCTGACTTTC.

V is TRBV6-6 and J is TRBJ2-5; 9 bases agree with TRBD1. The CDR3 runs 14 residues. The trim removed 0 bases at V and 5 bases at J, leaving 1 base unmatched. CDR1 is MNHNY and CDR2 is SVGAGI in the germline V gene (reference sequence). CDR3 coding DNA: TGTGCCAGCAGTTACTCGACAGGGGGGGAGACCCAGTACTTC. As protein: CASSYSTGGETQYF.

The chain recombines TRBV5-4 with TRBJ2-1; tentatively, D is TRBD1 (6 bases). V was cut by 4 bases and J by 7 bases, with 9 bases left in between. The germline V gene has CDR1 SGHNT and CDR2 YYREEE (reference sequence). The CDR3 contains 12 residues. CDR3 sequence (DNA): TGTGCCAGCAGCCAACAGGGAAATGAGCAGTTCTTC. It translates to CASSQQGNEQFF.

The chain joins TRBV19 to TRBJ1-1, with D possibly matching TRBD1 (6 bases). V was cut by 6 bases and J by 3 bases, with 14 bases left in between. The CDR3 contains 14 residues. Germline CDR1 reads LNHDA; CDR2 reads SQIVND (reference sequence). CDR3 residues: CASRPQGGHTEAFF. Written as DNA, the CDR3 is TGTGCCAGTAGACCACAGGGAGGGCACACTGAAGCTTTCTTT. The whole variable domain, filled in from reference TRBV19 and TRBJ1-1, reads DGGITQSPKYLFRKEGQNVTLSCEQNLNHDAMYWYRQDPGQGLRLIYYSQIVNDFQKGDIAEGYSVSREKKESFPLTVTSAQKNPTAFYLCASRPQGGHTEAFFGQGTRLTVV.